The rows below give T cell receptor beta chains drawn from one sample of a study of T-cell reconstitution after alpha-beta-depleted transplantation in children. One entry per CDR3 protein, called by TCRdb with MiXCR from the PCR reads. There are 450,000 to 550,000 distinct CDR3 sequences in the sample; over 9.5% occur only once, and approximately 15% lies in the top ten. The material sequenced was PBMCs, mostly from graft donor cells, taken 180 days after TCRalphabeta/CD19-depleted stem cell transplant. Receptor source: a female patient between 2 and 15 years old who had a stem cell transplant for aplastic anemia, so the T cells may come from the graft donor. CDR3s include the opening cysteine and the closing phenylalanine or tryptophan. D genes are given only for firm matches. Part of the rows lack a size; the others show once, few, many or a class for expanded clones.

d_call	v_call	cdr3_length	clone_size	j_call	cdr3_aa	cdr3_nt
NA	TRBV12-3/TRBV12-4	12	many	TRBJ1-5	CASSPSRQPQHF	TGTGCCAGCAGTCCTAGCCGTCAGCCCCAGCATTTT
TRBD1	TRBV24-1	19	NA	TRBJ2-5	CATSDLWTGVRLVSETQYF	TGTGCCACCAGTGATTTATGGACAGGGGTTCGGTTAGTTTCCGAGACCCAGTACTTC
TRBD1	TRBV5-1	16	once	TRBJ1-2	CASSFRNRDRIYGYTF	TGCGCCAGCAGCTTCAGAAACCGGGACAGGATCTATGGCTACACCTTC
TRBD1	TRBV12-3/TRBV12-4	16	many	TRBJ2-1	CASRSHGQGANNEQFF	TGTGCCAGCAGATCTCACGGACAGGGGGCTAACAATGAGCAGTTCTTC
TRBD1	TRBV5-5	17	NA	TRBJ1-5	CASSPPWTGGTKQPQHF	TGTGCCAGCAGCCCGCCTTGGACAGGGGGGACCAAGCAGCCCCAGCATTTT
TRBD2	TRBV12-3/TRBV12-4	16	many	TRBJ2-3	CASSMTSGASTDTQYF	TGTGCCAGCAGCATGACTAGCGGGGCTAGCACAGATACGCAGTATTTT
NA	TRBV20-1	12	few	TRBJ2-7	CSAKRDAYEQYF	TGCAGTGCTAAACGGGATGCCTACGAGCAGTACTTC
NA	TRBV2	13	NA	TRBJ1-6	CASSATGNSPLHF	TGTGCCAGCAGTGCTACAGGGAATTCACCCCTCCACTTT
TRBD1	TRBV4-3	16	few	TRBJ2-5	CASSLSGDSSHETQYF	TGCGCCAGCAGCCTTTCTGGGGACAGTTCCCACGAGACCCAGTACTTC
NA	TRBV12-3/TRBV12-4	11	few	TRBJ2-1	CASSEFYEQFF	TGTGCCAGCAGTGAATTCTATGAGCAGTTCTTC
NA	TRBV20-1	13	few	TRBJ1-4	CSARDWGEEKLFF	TGCAGTGCTAGAGATTGGGGGGAGGAAAAACTGTTTTTT
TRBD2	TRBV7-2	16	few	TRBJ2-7	CASSLASSGGPYEQYF	TGTGCCAGCAGCTTAGCGTCTAGCGGGGGGCCCTACGAGCAGTACTTC
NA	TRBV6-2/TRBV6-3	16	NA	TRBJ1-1	CASSFPGVPMNTEAFF	TGTGCCAGCAGTTTTCCAGGGGTCCCGATGAACACTGAAGCTTTCTTT
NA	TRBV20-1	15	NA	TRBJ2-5	CSAGTTGRKQETQYF	TGCAGTGCTGGCACCACCGGACGGAAGCAAGAGACCCAGTACTTC
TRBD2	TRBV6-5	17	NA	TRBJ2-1	CASSYLGAGGPSGEQFF	TGTGCCAGCAGTTACTTGGGAGCGGGAGGGCCCTCGGGTGAGCAGTTCTTC
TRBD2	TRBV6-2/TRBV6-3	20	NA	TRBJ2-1	CASRSAPTGTSGTAYNEQFF	TGTGCCAGCAGATCAGCCCCGACCGGGACTAGCGGGACTGCCTACAATGAGCAGTTCTTC
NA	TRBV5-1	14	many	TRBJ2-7	CASSLGDPSNEQYF	TGCGCCAGCAGCTTGGGAGACCCCTCCAACGAGCAGTACTTC
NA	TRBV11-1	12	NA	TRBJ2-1	CASSRIQEVLLF	TGTGCCAGCAGCCGTATACAAGAGGTCTTGCTCTTC
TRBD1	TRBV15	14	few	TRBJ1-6	CATSTGQMTAPLHF	TGTGCCACCAGCACGGGACAGATGACGGCACCCCTCCACTTT
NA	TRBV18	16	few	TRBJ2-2	CASSPRPGADSGELFF	TGTGCCAGCTCACCACGTCCAGGGGCTGACTCCGGGGAGCTGTTTTTT
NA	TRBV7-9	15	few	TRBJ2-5	CASSSPTRGKETQYF	TGTGCCAGCAGCTCACCGACTAGGGGGAAAGAGACCCAGTACTTC
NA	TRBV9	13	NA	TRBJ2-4	CASSGTAKNIQYF	TGTGCCAGCTCCGGGACCGCCAAAAACATTCAGTACTTC
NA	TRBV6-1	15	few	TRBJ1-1	CASSQPFPAPTEAFF	TGTGCCAGCAGTCAACCCTTCCCGGCCCCCACTGAAGCTTTCTTT
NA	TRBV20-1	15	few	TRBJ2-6	CSAKPRSSGANVLTF	TGCAGTGCTAAACCCAGGAGCTCTGGGGCCAACGTCCTGACTTTC
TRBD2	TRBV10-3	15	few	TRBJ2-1	CAIRGTSGRVNEQFF	TGTGCCATCAGGGGGACTAGCGGGAGGGTGAATGAGCAGTTCTTC
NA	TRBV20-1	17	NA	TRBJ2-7	CSARNSSTRGLTYEQYF	TGCAGTGCTAGAAATTCTTCCACAAGGGGCCTCACCTACGAGCAGTACTTC
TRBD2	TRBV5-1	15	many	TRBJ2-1	CASGSGTRPYNEQFF	TGCGCCAGCGGGTCCGGGACTAGACCCTACAATGAGCAGTTCTTC
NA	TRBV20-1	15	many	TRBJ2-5	CSARSFRVVQETQYF	TGCAGTGCTAGAAGTTTCAGGGTCGTCCAAGAGACCCAGTACTTC
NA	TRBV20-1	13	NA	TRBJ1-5	CSARVQLGQPQHF	TGCAGTGCTAGAGTACAGCTTGGACAGCCCCAGCATTTT
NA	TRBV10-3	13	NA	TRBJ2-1	CAIMGLGYNEQFF	TGTGCCATCATGGGCCTGGGCTACAATGAGCAGTTCTTC
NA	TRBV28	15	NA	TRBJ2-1	CASSLYKTIYNEQFF	TGTGCCAGCAGTTTATATAAGACCATCTACAATGAGCAGTTCTTC
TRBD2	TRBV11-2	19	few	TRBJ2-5	CASSTTGRLAGGPGETQYF	TGTGCCAGCAGCACTACGGGGAGACTAGCGGGAGGGCCGGGAGAGACCCAGTACTTC
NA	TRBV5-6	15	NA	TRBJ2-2	CASSSEEGITGELFF	TGTGCCAGCAGCTCCGAGGAGGGCATCACCGGGGAGCTGTTTTTT
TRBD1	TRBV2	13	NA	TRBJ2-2	CATRTGPTGELFF	TGTGCCACCAGGACAGGGCCCACCGGGGAGCTGTTTTTT
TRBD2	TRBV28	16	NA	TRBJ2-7	CASSFVTSGISYEQYF	TGTGCCAGCAGTTTTGTTACTAGCGGCATCTCCTACGAGCAGTACTTC
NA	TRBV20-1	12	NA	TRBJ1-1	CSAGWSRLVAFF	TGCAGTGCGGGGTGGAGCCGTCTTGTCGCTTTCTTT
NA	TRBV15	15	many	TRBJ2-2	CATSRDLGSVRELFF	TGTGCCACCAGCAGAGATCTAGGGAGCGTTCGGGAGCTGTTTTTT
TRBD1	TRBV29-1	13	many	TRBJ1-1	CMSGQGSNTEAFF	TGTATGTCGGGACAGGGGTCGAACACTGAAGCTTTCTTT
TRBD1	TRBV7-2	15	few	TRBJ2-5	CASSLAGTVWETQYF	TGTGCCAGCAGCTTAGCAGGGACAGTTTGGGAGACCCAGTACTTC
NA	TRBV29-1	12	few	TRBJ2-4	CSVEDSKNIQYF	TGCAGCGTTGAGGACAGCAAAAACATTCAGTACTTC
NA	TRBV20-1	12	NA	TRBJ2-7	CSASGSAYEQYF	TGCAGTGCTAGTGGGAGCGCCTACGAGCAGTACTTC
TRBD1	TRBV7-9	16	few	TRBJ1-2	CASSASDRALSYGYTF	TGTGCCAGCAGCGCTTCGGACAGGGCCTTATCCTATGGCTACACCTTC
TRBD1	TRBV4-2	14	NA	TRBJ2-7	CASSPRGGEYEQYF	TGTGCCAGCAGCCCACGAGGGGGCGAATACGAGCAGTACTTC
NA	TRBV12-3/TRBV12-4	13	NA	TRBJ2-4	CASSLSSRRWLYF	TGTGCCAGCAGTTTAAGTTCCCGAAGATGGTTGTACTTC
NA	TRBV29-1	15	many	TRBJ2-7	CSVEDPMGGSYEQYF	TGCAGCGTTGAAGATCCCATGGGGGGTTCCTACGAGCAGTACTTC
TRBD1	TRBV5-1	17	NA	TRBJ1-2	CASSRDRVAFVDYGYTF	TGCGCCAGCAGCAGGGACAGGGTTGCGTTCGTTGACTATGGCTACACCTTC
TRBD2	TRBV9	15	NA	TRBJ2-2	CASSVGGLDPGELFF	TGTGCCAGCAGCGTAGGGGGACTAGATCCCGGGGAGCTGTTTTTT
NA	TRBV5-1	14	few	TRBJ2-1	CASLRGGSYNEQFF	TGCGCCAGCCTTAGAGGGGGCTCCTACAATGAGCAGTTCTTC
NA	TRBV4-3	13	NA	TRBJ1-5	CASSQGLGGAQHF	TGCGCCAGCAGCCAAGGGTTAGGGGGGGCCCAGCATTTT
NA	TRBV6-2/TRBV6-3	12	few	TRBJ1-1	CASSYSPYEAFF	TGTGCCAGCAGTTACTCACCGTATGAAGCTTTCTTT
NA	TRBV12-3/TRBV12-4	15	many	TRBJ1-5	CASTPGTVSNQPQHF	TGTGCCAGCACTCCTGGGACCGTTAGCAATCAGCCCCAGCATTTT
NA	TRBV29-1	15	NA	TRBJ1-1	CSVVSSRGEGTEAFF	TGCAGCGTTGTTTCTAGTAGGGGCGAGGGCACTGAAGCTTTCTTT
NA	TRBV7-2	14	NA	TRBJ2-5	CATLPWTVARTQYF	TGTGCCACTCTCCCATGGACGGTGGCGAGGACCCAGTACTTC
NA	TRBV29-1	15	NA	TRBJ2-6	CSAASRGSGANVLTF	TGCAGCGCTGCCTCCAGGGGATCCGGGGCCAACGTCCTGACTTTC
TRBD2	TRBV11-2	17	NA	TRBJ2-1	CASSLDRLAGVSYEQFF	TGTGCCAGCAGCTTAGACCGGCTAGCGGGAGTTTCGTATGAGCAGTTCTTC
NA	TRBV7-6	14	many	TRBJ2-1	CASSPNPGPNEQFF	TGTGCCAGCAGCCCAAACCCGGGACCCAATGAGCAGTTCTTC